Following are 25 T cell receptor beta chains from one sample sequenced in a study of graft-versus-host responses after intestinal transplantation (dated by TCRdb to 2020 to 2023). Their specific antigens are unknown. What this sample's time point label stands for: cells obtained before transplantation from donor or recipient. Libraries were made using the immunoSEQ multiplex PCR assay. Held by TCRdb, this immuneACCESS table contains in-frame sequences only and omits some clones. Under half of the omission traces to an unresolved V gene where checked; the cause of the rest is unknown. This sample is represented by 85,000 to 100,000 clones; 91% of them were singletons. The ten largest clones take up approximately 0.33% of the sample. The sample in question was unstimulated CD4+ T cells sorted from spleen or lymph node cells, obtained before transplant. The receptors originated from a human donor who was the organ donor for an intestinal transplant.

This clone was recorded only once. The V gene is TRBV18, the J gene TRBJ2-3; D unclear. V dropped 1 base and J dropped 0 bases, with 11 bases sitting between them. The CDR3 sequence is 16 residues long. The germline CDR1 and CDR2 sequences are KGHSH and LQKENI. The CDR3 is CASSPRPVPSTDTQYF. The CDR3 nucleotides are TGTGCCAGCTCACCACGCCCGGTACCCAGCACAGATACGCAGTATTTT.

This clone has a single count. The chain carries TRBV14 and TRBJ2-3; 7 nucleotides agree with TRBD1. CDR3 length: 17 residues. CDR1 and CDR2 (germline): SGHDN, FVKESK. V trimming: 4 bases; J trimming: 2 bases; junction bases outside the gene matches: 12. The DNA for the CDR3 is TGTGCCAGCAGCCTCTGGGCATACAGGGGTGACACAGATACGCAGTATTTT. Encoded protein: CASSLWAYRGDTDTQYF.

The gene calls are TRBV28 and TRBJ1-3; D gene ambiguous. Deletions cut 3 bases from V and 0 bases from J, with 9 bases between. CDR3 length: 15 amino acids. Per germline, CDR1 MDHEN and CDR2 SYDVKM. CDR3 amino acids: CASSFGRSSGNTIYF. CDR3 DNA sequence: TGTGCCAGCAGTTTTGGGAGGAGCTCTGGAAACACCATATATTTT.

This clone was counted a single time. The chain uses TRBV2 and TRBJ1-2; 9 bases are a match to TRBD1. Trimming at V came to 8 bases and at J to 3 bases, leaving 10 bases not matched to a gene. CDR3 length: 15 amino acids. CDR1 is SNHLY and CDR2 is FYNNEI in the germline V gene. CDR3: CASAPGQGIYYGYTF. The CDR3 DNA reads as TGTGCCAGCGCCCCCGGACAGGGGATCTACTATGGCTACACCTTC. The whole variable domain, remainder taken from reference TRBV2 and TRBJ1-2, is EPEVTQTPSHQVTQMGQEVILRCVPISNHLYFYWYRQILGQKVEFLVSFYNNEISEKSEIFDDQFSVERPDGSNFTLKIRSTKLEDSAMYFCASAPGQGIYYGYTFGSGTRLTVV.

The rearrangement joins TRBV27 to TRBJ2-3, with 11 bases matching TRBD2. The CDR3 runs to 16 residues. With V trimmed by 8 bases and J by 2 bases, 9 bases remained unmatched. CDR1 is MNHEY, CDR2 SMNVEV, per germline (reference sequence). This CDR3 reads CASRQLAGALTDTQYF. The CDR3 bases are TGTGCCAGCCGCCAACTAGCGGGGGCTCTCACAGATACGCAGTATTTT.

Here the CDR3 reads CASSQPQTSGGSMETQYF. The CDR3 DNA reads as TGTGCCAGCAGCCAACCACAAACTAGCGGGGGGTCCATGGAGACCCAGTACTTC. The genes are TRBV4-2 and TRBJ2-5, with 12 bases that match TRBD2. V lost 2 bases and J lost 5; bases outside the gene matches: 12. Germline V gene data show CDR1 as LGHNA and CDR2 as YNFKEQ. The CDR3 is 18 amino acids.

This rearrangement joins TRBV28 to TRBJ1-5; a weak D match, TRBD1 (6 bases). V dropped 8 bases and J dropped 4 bases, with 12 bases sitting between them. Germline V gene sequence: CDR1 MDHEN, CDR2 SYDVKM. The CDR3 runs 13 residues. The chain's CDR3 is CASGWDTNQPQHF. CDR3 in DNA: TGTGCCAGCGGATGGGACACTAATCAGCCCCAGCATTTT.

This chain links TRBV27 with TRBJ1-1; D is ambiguous. V was pared by 6 bases and J by 4 bases, with 12 bases between. Germline-derived CDR1 and CDR2 are MNHEY and SMNVEV (reference sequence). The CDR3 length is 13 residues. CDR3 region: CASSWNSGTEAFF. The CDR3 bases are TGTGCCAGCAGCTGGAACAGCGGCACTGAAGCTTTCTTT.

V gene TRBV5-6 combines with J gene TRBJ2-2; a weak D match, TRBD2 (5 bases). Trimming cost V 5 bases and J 8 bases, with 13 bases left between them. The germline CDR1 and CDR2 sequences are SGHDT and YYEEEE. This CDR3 contains 13 residues. The CDR3 bases are TGTGCCAGCAGTCCCGGACCGGGGGGGGAGCTGTTTTTT. Protein: CASSPGPGGELFF. The full variable domain, with the rest looked up from reference TRBV5-6 and TRBJ2-2, is DAGVTQSPTHLIKTRGQQVTLRCSPKSGHDTVSWYQQALGQGPQFIFQYYEEEERQRGNFPDRFSGHQFPNYSSELNVNALLLGDSALYLCASSPGPGGELFFGEGSRLTVL.

The chain links TRBV7-3 to TRBJ1-1; D remains unclear. The V end lost 4 bases, the J end lost 0 bases, and 6 bases lay between the germline ends. The CDR3 consists of 13 residues. Germline assignment: CDR1 SGHTA and CDR2 FQGTGA. The CDR3 is CASSSGMNTEAFF. The CDR3 DNA follows: TGTGCCAGCAGCTCGGGAATGAACACTGAAGCTTTCTTT.

The chain combines TRBV5-6 with TRBJ1-6, with 7 bases matching TRBD1. The CDR3 is 15 residues long. V was clipped by 1 base and J by 9 bases; unmatched bases: 7. CDR1 and CDR2 from the germline V gene are SGHDT and YYEEEE. The CDR3 DNA is TGTGCCAGCAGCTTGCAGTTAGGGGGCGGTTCACCCCTCCACTTT. It specifies CASSLQLGGGSPLHF.

The chain joins TRBV6-1 to TRBJ1-5; D unresolved. The CDR3 sequence is 15 residues long. In germline, CDR1 is MNHNS, CDR2 SASEGT. Trimming took off 2 bases at V and 0 bases at J, with 8 bases between the two ends. CDR3 protein: CASSEYFYSNQPQHF. In DNA form, the CDR3 reads TGTGCCAGCAGTGAATATTTTTATAGCAATCAGCCCCAGCATTTT.

The V gene is TRBV11-3, the J gene TRBJ2-1, with D uncertain. Germline-derived CDR1 and CDR2 are SGHNT and YENEEA. V dropped 3 bases and J dropped 9 bases, with 9 bases sitting between them. The CDR3 sequence is 12 residues long. CDR3 in amino acids: CASSFVQIEQFF. The CDR3 region has the DNA TGTGCCAGCAGCTTTGTCCAGATTGAGCAGTTCTTC.

The chain is built from TRBV9 and TRBJ1-4, with TRBD1 as a possible D gene (6 bases). V lost 1 base and J lost 3, with 10 bases in between. CDR1 is SGDLS and CDR2 is YYNGEE in the germline V gene. The CDR3 sequence is 15 residues long. CDR3 protein: CASSVQGGSNEKLFF. CDR3 coding DNA: TGTGCCAGCAGCGTACAAGGGGGTTCTAATGAAAAACTGTTTTTT.

The chain carries TRBV28 and TRBJ2-7; 8 positions match TRBD2. CDR3 length: 15 amino acids. Trimming at V came to 4 bases and at J to 2 bases, leaving 7 bases not matched to a gene. The germline CDR1 and CDR2 sequences are MDHEN and SYDVKM. The CDR3 spells CASSSSGSSAYEQYF. CDR3 DNA: TGTGCCAGCAGTTCCAGCGGGAGTTCGGCCTACGAGCAGTACTTC. The full variable domain, in which reference TRBV28 and TRBJ2-7 provide the parts outside the CDR3, is DVKVTQSSRYLVKRTGEKVFLECVQDMDHENMFWYRQDPGLGLRLIYFSYDVKMKEKGDIPEGYSVSREKKERFSLILESASTNQTSMYLCASSSSGSSAYEQYFGPGTRLTVT.

This clone was observed once. The V and J genes are TRBV7-9 and TRBJ1-1, with D maybe TRBD1 (5 bases). This CDR3 is 14 amino acids long. The germline gives CDR1 SEHNR, CDR2 FQNEAQ (reference sequence). V dropped 4 bases and J dropped 1 base, with 10 bases sitting between them. The DNA of the CDR3 is TGTGCCAGCAGCTGGGCCCAGGGGAACACTGAAGCTTTCTTT. It codes for CASSWAQGNTEAFF.

This rearrangement joins TRBV7-3 to TRBJ2-5; TRBD1 matches 8 bases. The CDR3 length is 16 residues. Germline-derived CDR1 and CDR2 are SGHTA and FQGTGA. With 2 bases clipped from V and 1 base from J, the junction kept 6 bases outside the gene matches. The CDR3 reads CASSLVAGGPQETQYF. In DNA form, the CDR3 reads TGTGCCAGCAGCTTAGTTGCAGGGGGCCCCCAAGAGACCCAGTACTTC.

The chain combines TRBV11-2 with TRBJ1-1, with TRBD1 as a possible D gene (5 bases). The CDR3 contains 13 residues. Germline values: CDR1 SGHAT, CDR2 FQNNGV. V gave up 5 bases and J gave up 5 bases, with 12 bases separating them. Written as DNA, the CDR3 is TGTGCCAGCAGCGCTAAAGGGGTGACTGAAGCTTTCTTT. As protein: CASSAKGVTEAFF.

This clone has only one observation. The chain joins TRBV19 to TRBJ2-7; possible D gene TRBD2, 5 bases. This CDR3 contains 13 residues. Germline loops: CDR1 LNHDA, CDR2 SQIVND (reference sequence). The V end lost 5 bases, the J end lost 1 base, and 9 bases lay between the germline ends. CDR3 sequence (DNA): TGTGCCAGTAGTGTTCGGGGATCCTACGAGCAGTACTTC. Translating gives CASSVRGSYEQYF. Full variable domain (outside the CDR3, taken from reference TRBV19 and TRBJ2-7): DGGITQSPKYLFRKEGQNVTLSCEQNLNHDAMYWYRQDPGQGLRLIYYSQIVNDFQKGDIAEGYSVSREKKESFPLTVTSAQKNPTAFYLCASSVRGSYEQYFGPGTRLTVT.

This sequence joins TRBV25-1 and TRBJ2-5, with D possibly TRBD1 on 6 matching bases. The CDR3 sequence is 15 residues long. Germline values: CDR1 MGHDK, CDR2 SYGVNS. V was pared by 5 bases and J by 5 bases, with 18 bases between. CDR3 sequence: CASSRTAPQIETQYF. The CDR3 nucleotides are TGTGCCAGCAGTCGGACAGCGCCGCAAATTGAGACCCAGTACTTC.

In DNA form, the CDR3 reads TGCGCCAGCAGCTTGCGAGGTGGAGCTGGAAACACCATATATTTT. Translating gives CASSLRGGAGNTIYF. The chain links TRBV5-1 to TRBJ1-3; D gene unclear. Trimming pared 1 base from V and 2 bases from J, leaving 10 bases between. Germline V CDR1 and CDR2: SGHRS, YFSETQ. The CDR3 extends over 15 amino acids.

The chain recombines TRBV2 with TRBJ2-5; tentatively, D is TRBD2 (6 bases). From germline, CDR1 is SNHLY and CDR2 FYNNEI. This CDR3 is 15 amino acids long. V was clipped by 5 bases and J by 9 bases, with 22 bases between them. CDR3 sequence (DNA): TGTGCCAGCAGTTATCTACTGGTAGCGGTGGGAGCCCAGTACTTC. Protein product: CASSYLLVAVGAQYF.

V and J are TRBV6-6 and TRBJ2-1; 10 positions agree with TRBD2. The CDR3 is 15 amino acids. The ends lost 5 bases at V and 6 bases at J; junction bases unmatched: 7. Germline lookup yields CDR1 MNHNY and CDR2 SVGAGI (reference sequence). CDR3 region: CASSLPGLASNEQFF. CDR3 coding DNA: TGTGCCAGCAGTCTGCCGGGACTAGCGAGCAATGAGCAGTTCTTC.

The V call is TRBV28, the J call TRBJ2-7; 9 bases match TRBD1. V shed 4 bases, J shed 3 bases, and the junction held 10 bases outside the gene matches. The CDR3 loop spans 16 amino acids. Germline assignment: CDR1 MDHEN and CDR2 SYDVKM. This chain's CDR3 is CASSSPGQGPYYEQYF. Written as DNA, the CDR3 is TGTGCCAGCAGTTCCCCAGGACAGGGGCCCTACTACGAGCAGTACTTC.

The gene calls are TRBV6-6 and TRBJ1-3, with 7 bases that match TRBD1. The CDR3 has 14 residues. Germline V gene sequence: CDR1 MNHNY, CDR2 SVGAGI (reference sequence). Trimming at V came to 6 bases and at J to 1 base, leaving 3 bases not matched to a gene. This chain's CDR3 is CASSSGQSGNTIYF. In nucleotides, the CDR3 is TGTGCCAGCAGCTCGGGACAGTCTGGAAACACCATATATTTT.